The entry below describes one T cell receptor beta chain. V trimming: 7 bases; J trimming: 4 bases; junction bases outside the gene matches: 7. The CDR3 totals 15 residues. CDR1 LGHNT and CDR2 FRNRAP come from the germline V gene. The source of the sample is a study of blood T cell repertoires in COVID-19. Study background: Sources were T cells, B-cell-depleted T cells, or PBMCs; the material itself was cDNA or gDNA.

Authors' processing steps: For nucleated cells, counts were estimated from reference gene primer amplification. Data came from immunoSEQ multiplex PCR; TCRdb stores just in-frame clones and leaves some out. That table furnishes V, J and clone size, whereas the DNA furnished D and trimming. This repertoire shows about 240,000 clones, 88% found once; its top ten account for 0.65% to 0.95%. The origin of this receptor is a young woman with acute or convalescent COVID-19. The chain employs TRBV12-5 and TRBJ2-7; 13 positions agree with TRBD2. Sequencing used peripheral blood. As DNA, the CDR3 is TGTGCTAGTGCCGGAGGACTAGCGGGAGTATACGAGCAGTACTTC. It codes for CASAGGLAGVYEQYF. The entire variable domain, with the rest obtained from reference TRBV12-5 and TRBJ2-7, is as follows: DARVTQTPRHKVTEMGQEVTMRCQPILGHNTVFWYRQTMMQGLELLAYFRNRAPLDDSGMPKDRFSAEMPDATLATLKIQPSEPRDSAVYFCASAGGLAGVYEQYFGPGTRLTVT.